This is a list of T cell receptor beta chains from one sample in a study of blood T cell repertoires in COVID-19. Assay: immunoSEQ multiplex PCR; the TCRdb copy retains only in-frame clones and omits some. The sample has roughly 40,000 clones, approximately 73% seen once; the top ten hold 25% to 35%. Sequenced material: peripheral blood. All receptors come from a man older than 75 with acute or convalescent COVID-19. Each CDR3 is given with its conserved first and last residue. The D gene is left open where the match is weak. A row's size may be missing; if present it is once, few, many or a size class.

>TRBJ2-3|-|-|TRBV19
TGTGCCAGTAGCGACAGGCTAACACTTAGCACAGATACGCAGTATTTT
CASSDRLTLSTDTQYF
>TRBJ1-2|-|once|TRBV5-4
TGTGCCAGCAGCTTGGGGCCGTTCCGCAGGAAAGGCTATGGCTACACCTTC
CASSLGPFRRKGYGYTF
>TRBJ2-3|-|-|TRBV5-1
TGCGCCAGCCGGGACTCACTTAGCACAGATACGCAGTATTTT
CASRDSLSTDTQYF
>TRBJ1-5|TRBD1|-|TRBV2
TGTGCCAGCAGTGGGGACAGGTCCCCGTCGTTGGAGCCCCAGCATTTT
CASSGDRSPSLEPQHF
>TRBJ2-7|TRBD1|-|TRBV11-2
TGTGCCAGCAGCTTAAGCCCCTCCCCAGGGGGCGAGCAGTACTTC
CASSLSPSPGGEQYF
>TRBJ1-1|TRBD1|-|TRBV15
TGTGCCACGCAAACAGGGGGGACGAACACTGAAGCTTTCTTT
CATQTGGTNTEAFF
>TRBJ2-2|-|-|TRBV5-1
TGCGCCAGCAGGGGACAAATGAACACCGGGGAGCTGTTTTTT
CASRGQMNTGELFF
>TRBJ1-5|-|-|TRBV28
TGTGCCAGCAGTTTTGGCAGAGGATATAGCAATCAGCCCCAGCATTTT
CASSFGRGYSNQPQHF
>TRBJ1-3|-|few|TRBV29-1
TGCAGCGTTGAACCAATAACTAAAACCTTCTCTGGAAACACCATATATTTT
CSVEPITKTFSGNTIYF
>TRBJ1-5|TRBD1|-|TRBV28
TGTGCCAGCAGTCTGTCCCGGGACAGGGGTCGGTATAGCAATCAGCCCCAGCATTTT
CASSLSRDRGRYSNQPQHF
>TRBJ2-6|-|-|TRBV19
TGTGCCAGTAGTATTTCCAGGTTTGGGGCCAACGTCCTGACTTTC
CASSISRFGANVLTF
>TRBJ1-4|-|-|TRBV7-8
TGTGCCAGCAGCTTGCTAGGGGTTGCAACTAATGAAAAACTGTTTTTT
CASSLLGVATNEKLFF
>TRBJ2-7|TRBD1|few|TRBV7-7
TGCCCTCGCCCTACCCACCTTAAAAAGTATGTTCTGGGACAGACAATTTACGAGCAGTACTTC
CPRPTHLKKYVLGQTIYEQYF
>TRBJ1-5|TRBD1|-|TRBV5-4
TGTGCCAGCAGCTTGCAGGGGGCGCGGGATCAGCCCCAGCATTTT
CASSLQGARDQPQHF
>TRBJ2-5|-|once|TRBV6-5
TGTGCCAGCTTAAGGACTCCCCCGGAGACCCAGTACTTC
CASLRTPPETQYF